Shown below are 10 T cell receptor beta chains from a single sample sequenced in a study of T cell responses to AZD1222 COVID-19 vaccine. This table comes from immunoSEQ multiplex PCR, and its TCRdb copy is limited to in-frame clones, with some not included. The top ten clones hold 1% to 1.5% of a sample with more than 150,000 clones, around 92% of them seen once. The sequences come from peripheral blood, collected 28 days after the second AZD1222 dose. The receptor set was obtained from an adult who received the AZD1222 COVID-19 vaccine.

The V and J genes are TRBV5-1 and TRBJ2-7; 8 bases are shared with TRBD2. Germline trimming cut 5 bases from V and 5 bases from J; bases unmatched to any gene: 6. Per the germline V gene, CDR1 is SGHRS and CDR2 is YFSETQ. The CDR3 has 13 residues. CDR3 loop: CASSSGLADEQYF. The CDR3 DNA reads as TGCGCCAGCAGTTCTGGACTAGCCGACGAGCAGTACTTC.

This clone was detected only once. The V call is TRBV11-2, the J call TRBJ1-1, with 12 positions matching TRBD1. Trimming cost V 0 bases and J 11 bases; bases outside gene matches: 7. CDR3 length: 15 amino acids. Per the germline V gene, CDR1 is SGHAT and CDR2 is FQNNGV. CDR3 DNA sequence: TGTGCCAGCAGCTTAGAAGGGACAGGGGGCTTTTGGGCTTTCTTT. This translates into CASSLEGTGGFWAFF.

This sequence joins TRBV10-3 and TRBJ1-3; D remains unclear. Germline CDR1 ENHRY, CDR2 SYGVKD. The CDR3 has 13 residues. Trimming pared 1 base from V and 4 bases from J, leaving 5 bases between. Here the CDR3 DNA reads TGTGCCATCAGTGAGTATCGAGGAAACACCATATATTTT. Protein sequence: CAISEYRGNTIYF.

The rearrangement uses TRBV5-4 and TRBJ2-1; 7 nucleotides match TRBD2. This CDR3 comprises 14 residues. V was clipped by 1 base and J by 2 bases; unmatched bases: 0. Germline assignment: CDR1 SGHNT and CDR2 YYREEE (reference sequence). CDR3 region: CASSLLAAYNEQFF. The CDR3 region has the DNA TGTGCCAGCAGCTTGCTAGCGGCCTACAATGAGCAGTTCTTC.

The V call is TRBV20-1, the J call TRBJ2-3; D not certain. The CDR3 is 11 residues long. CDR1 is DFQATT, CDR2 SNEGSKA, per germline (reference sequence). The V gene lost 3 bases and the J gene lost 4 bases, with 5 bases spanning the gap. CDR3 amino acids: CSASRPDTQYF. CDR3 in DNA: TGCAGTGCTAGTAGACCAGATACGCAGTATTTT.

J is TRBJ2-2 and V is TRBV7-6, with 11 bases matching TRBD2. CDR3 length: 18 amino acids. Trimming removed 3 bases from V and 2 bases from J; junction bases left unmatched: 8. Germline CDR1 is SGHVS and CDR2 is FNYEAQ. For the CDR3, the DNA is TGTGCCAGCAGCTTCCGCAGGCTAGCGGGGGGAAACACCGGGGAGCTGTTTTTT. Translated: CASSFRRLAGGNTGELFF. Complete variable domain (other parts from reference TRBV7-6 and TRBJ2-2): GAGVSQSPRYKVTKRGQDVALRCDPISGHVSLYWYRQALGQGPEFLTYFNYEAQQDKSGLPNDRFSAERPEGSISTLTIQRTEQRDSAMYRCASSFRRLAGGNTGELFFGEGSRLTVL.

This chain joins TRBV5-1 and TRBJ1-4; the D is unclear. The CDR3 consists of 16 residues. Between the trimmed V and J ends, which lost 4 bases and 0 bases, there was a span of 13 bases. Per germline, CDR1 SGHRS and CDR2 YFSETQ. CDR3 coding DNA: TGCGCCAGCAGCGCGGCGGGCCTCTCAACTAATGAAAAACTGTTTTTT. Its protein is CASSAAGLSTNEKLFF.

The chain carries TRBV15 and TRBJ2-7, with 12 bases matching TRBD1. This CDR3 contains 16 residues. The V and J ends lost 0 bases and 5 bases, in that order; junction bases with no gene match: 5. Germline V gives CDR1 LNHNV, CDR2 YYDKDF (reference sequence). CDR3 sequence reads: CATSRETGTGGHEQYF. CDR3 coding DNA: TGTGCCACCAGCAGAGAAACCGGGACAGGGGGCCACGAGCAGTACTTC.

The chain is built from TRBV5-1 and TRBJ1-1, with D maybe TRBD1 (5 bases). Per germline, CDR1 SGHRS and CDR2 YFSETQ. The CDR3 sequence is 17 residues long. Trimming took 0 bases from V and 0 from J, leaving 15 bases between them. The CDR3 region is CASSLGEGLSVNTEAFF. For the CDR3, the DNA is TGCGCCAGCAGCTTGGGGGAGGGGCTATCGGTGAACACTGAAGCTTTCTTT.

This chain uses TRBV19 with TRBJ2-2, with D unresolved. The CDR3 extends over 14 amino acids. V lost 3 bases, J lost 4 bases, and 9 bases lay in between. Germline lookup yields CDR1 LNHDA and CDR2 SQIVND (reference sequence). The CDR3 sequence is CASSIVSTTGELFF. CDR3 coding DNA: TGTGCCAGTAGTATTGTATCAACCACCGGGGAGCTGTTTTTT.